This T cell receptor beta chain was sequenced for a study of CD8+ T cells in alopecia areata. Study results and limitations: Affected lesional scalp, above all in alopecia totalis/universalis, was more clonal than normal scalp. Expanded CD8+ clones among the top 100, and scalp clonality, were significantly decreased by tofacitinib. A large proportion of expanded lesional clones were detected persisting in scalp and blood during tofacitinib. Besides other cells, scalp samples also yield sequences of resident alphabeta T cells from normal skin.

This clone was seen a few times. The antigen is unknown. Treatment specified: oral pan-JAK inhibitor, 5-10 mg twice daily. cDNA prepared by RNA extraction and subsequent reverse transcription served as the template for sequencing. TCRdb keeps only in-frame clones here, not all; method: immunoSEQ multiplex PCR. The table records fewer than 250,000 clones, 40% to 45% of them present only once. The receptor comes from a human donor with alopecia areata. The material sequenced was CD4+ T cells sorted from blood, taken at approximately week 36, from a patient treated with tofacitinib.

The CDR3 nucleotides are TGCAGCGTTGGTTTGATCGGTCAGCCCCAGCATTTT. It specifies CSVGLIGQPQHF. The chain carries TRBV29-1 and TRBJ1-5, with D unclear. The germline V and J ends were trimmed by 4 bases and 6 bases, with 10 bases remaining between them. Looked up from germline, CDR1 is SQVTM and CDR2 is ANQGSEA. The CDR3 runs to 12 residues.